What follows is one TCR beta chain and its context. These data belong to a study of shared clonotypes between healthy human individuals. TCRdb keeps only in-frame clones here, not all; method: immunoSEQ multiplex PCR. This sample has more than 1.2 million clones; approximately 98.5% occur once, and the top ten carry approximately 0.4%. V gave up 0 bases and J gave up 8 bases, with 21 bases separating them. CDR1 is SGDLS, CDR2 YYNGEE, per germline. The CDR3 is made up of 17 amino acids. The sequenced sample was naive CD4+ T cells sorted from blood. Subset specified: CD45RA+ positively selected. The V call is TRBV9, the J call TRBJ2-1; possibly TRBD2 for D (6 bases). This sequence was found in a man aged 30 to 45 in good health. The CDR3, as DNA: TGTGCCAGCAGCGTAGGGGAGGATCCTCTCATTCAGTATGAGCAGTTCTTC. This encodes CASSVGEDPLIQYEQFF.